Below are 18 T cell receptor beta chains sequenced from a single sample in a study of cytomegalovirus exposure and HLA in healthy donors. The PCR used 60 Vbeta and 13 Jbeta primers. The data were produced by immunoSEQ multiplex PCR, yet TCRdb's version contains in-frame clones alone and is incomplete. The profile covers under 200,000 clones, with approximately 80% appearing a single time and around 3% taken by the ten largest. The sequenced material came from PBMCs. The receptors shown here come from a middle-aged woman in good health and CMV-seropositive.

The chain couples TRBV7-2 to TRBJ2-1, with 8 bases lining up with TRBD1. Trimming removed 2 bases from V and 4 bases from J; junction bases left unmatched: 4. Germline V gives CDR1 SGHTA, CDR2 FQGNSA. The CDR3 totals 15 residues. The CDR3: CASSLLGTGYNEQFF. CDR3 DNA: TGTGCCAGCAGCTTACTTGGGACAGGTTACAATGAGCAGTTCTTC.

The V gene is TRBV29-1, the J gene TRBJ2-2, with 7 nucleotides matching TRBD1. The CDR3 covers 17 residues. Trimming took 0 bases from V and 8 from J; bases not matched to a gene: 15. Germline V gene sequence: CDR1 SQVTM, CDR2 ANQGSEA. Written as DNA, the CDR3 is TGCAGCGTTGAAGATCGGGATTCCACTAGGGACAGTGGGGAGCTGTTTTTT. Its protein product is CSVEDRDSTRDSGELFF.

The CDR3 is CASSQDLTSGTDTQYF. CDR3 sequence (DNA): TGCGCCAGCAGCCAAGATCTGACTAGCGGGACAGATACGCAGTATTTT. The J gene is TRBJ2-3, the V gene TRBV4-3; 10 bases are shared with TRBD2. J was trimmed by 3 bases and V by 0 bases; bases with no gene match: 3. CDR3 length: 16 residues. Looked up from germline, CDR1 is LGHNA and CDR2 is YSLEER.

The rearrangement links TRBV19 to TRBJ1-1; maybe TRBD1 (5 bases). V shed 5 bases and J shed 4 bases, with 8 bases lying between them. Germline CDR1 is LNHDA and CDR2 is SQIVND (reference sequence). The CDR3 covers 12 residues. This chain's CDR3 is CASSRGSTEAFF. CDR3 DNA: TGTGCCAGTAGTCGGGGGTCCACTGAAGCTTTCTTT.

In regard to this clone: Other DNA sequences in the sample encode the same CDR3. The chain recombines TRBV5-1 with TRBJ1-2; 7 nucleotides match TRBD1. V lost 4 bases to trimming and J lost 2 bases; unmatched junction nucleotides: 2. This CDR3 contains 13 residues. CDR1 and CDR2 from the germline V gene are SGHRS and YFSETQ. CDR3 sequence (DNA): TGCGCCAGCAGCGCGACAGGGAACTATGGCTACACCTTC. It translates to CASSATGNYGYTF.

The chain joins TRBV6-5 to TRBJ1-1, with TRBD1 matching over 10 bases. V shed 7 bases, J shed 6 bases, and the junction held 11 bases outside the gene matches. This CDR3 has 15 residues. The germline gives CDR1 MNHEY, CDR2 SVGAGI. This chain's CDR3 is CASKPPTGGIAEAFF. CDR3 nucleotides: TGTGCCAGCAAACCTCCGACAGGGGGCATCGCTGAAGCTTTCTTT.

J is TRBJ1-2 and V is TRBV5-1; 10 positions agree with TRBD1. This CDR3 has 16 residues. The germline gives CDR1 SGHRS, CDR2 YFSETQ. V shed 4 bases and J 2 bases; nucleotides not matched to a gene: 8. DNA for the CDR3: TGCGCCAGCAGCACCGGGACAGGGGAGATAAACTATGGCTACACCTTC. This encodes CASSTGTGEINYGYTF. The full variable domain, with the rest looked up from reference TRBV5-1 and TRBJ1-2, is KAGVTQTPRYLIKTRGQQVTLSCSPISGHRSVSWYQQTPGQGLQFLFEYFSETQRNKGNFPGRFSGRQFSNSRSEMNVSTLELGDSALYLCASSTGTGEINYGYTFGSGTRLTVV.

CDR3 region: CASSENRIETQYF. The CDR3 nucleotides read TGTGCCAGTAGTGAGAATAGAATAGAGACCCAGTACTTC. The chain carries TRBV19 and TRBJ2-5; no definite D call. V gave up 5 bases and J gave up 4 bases, with 11 bases separating them. CDR1 is LNHDA, CDR2 SQIVND, per germline (reference sequence). The CDR3 has 13 amino acids.

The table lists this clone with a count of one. CDR3 sequence reads: CASSRTGEGGELFF. In DNA form, the CDR3 reads TGTGCCAGCAGCAGGACAGGGGAGGGCGGGGAGCTGTTTTTT. V gene TRBV25-1 combines with J gene TRBJ2-2; 9 positions match TRBD1. V lost 6 bases to trimming and J lost 7 bases; unmatched junction nucleotides: 6. CDR1 and CDR2 from the germline V gene are MGHDK and SYGVNS. CDR3 length: 14 amino acids.

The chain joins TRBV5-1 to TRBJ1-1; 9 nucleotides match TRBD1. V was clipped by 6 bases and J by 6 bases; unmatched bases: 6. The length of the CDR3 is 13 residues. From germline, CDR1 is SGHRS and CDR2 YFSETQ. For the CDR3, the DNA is TGCGCCAGCACCCAACAGGGGGCCTCTGAAGCTTTCTTT. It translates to CASTQQGASEAFF. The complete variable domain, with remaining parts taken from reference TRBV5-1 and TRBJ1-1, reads KAGVTQTPRYLIKTRGQQVTLSCSPISGHRSVSWYQQTPGQGLQFLFEYFSETQRNKGNFPGRFSGRQFSNSRSEMNVSTLELGDSALYLCASTQQGASEAFFGQGTRLTVV.

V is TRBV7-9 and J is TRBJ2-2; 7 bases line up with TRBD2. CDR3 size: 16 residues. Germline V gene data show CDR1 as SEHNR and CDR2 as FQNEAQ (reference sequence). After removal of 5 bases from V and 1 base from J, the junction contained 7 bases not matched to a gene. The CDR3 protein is CASSPTGGGNTGELFF. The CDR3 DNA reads TGTGCCAGCAGCCCCACGGGCGGGGGGAACACCGGGGAGCTGTTTTTT. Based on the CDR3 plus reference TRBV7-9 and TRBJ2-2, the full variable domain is DTGVSQNPRHKITKRGQNVTFRCDPISEHNRLYWYRQTLGQGPEFLTYFQNEAQLEKSRLLSDRFSAERPKGSFSTLEIQRTEQGDSAMYLCASSPTGGGNTGELFFGEGSRLTVL.

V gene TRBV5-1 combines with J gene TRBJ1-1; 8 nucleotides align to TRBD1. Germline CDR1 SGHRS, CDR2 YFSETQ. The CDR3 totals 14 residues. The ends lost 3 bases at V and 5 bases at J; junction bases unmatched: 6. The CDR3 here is CASSSDRAKTEAFF. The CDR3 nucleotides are TGCGCCAGCAGCTCGGACAGGGCGAAGACTGAAGCTTTCTTT.

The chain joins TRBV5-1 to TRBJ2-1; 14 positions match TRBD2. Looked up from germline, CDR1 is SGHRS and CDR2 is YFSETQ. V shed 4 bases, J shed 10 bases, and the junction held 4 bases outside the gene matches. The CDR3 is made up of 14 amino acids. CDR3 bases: TGCGCCAGCAGCGGGACTAGCGGGAGCTTAGAGCAGTTCTTC. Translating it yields CASSGTSGSLEQFF.

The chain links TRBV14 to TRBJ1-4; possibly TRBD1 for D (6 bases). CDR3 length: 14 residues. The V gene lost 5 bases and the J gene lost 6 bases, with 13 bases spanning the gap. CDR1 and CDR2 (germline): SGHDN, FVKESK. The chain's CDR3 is CASSSGAGDEKLFF. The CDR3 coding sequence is TGTGCCAGCAGCTCCGGGGCAGGGGATGAAAAACTGTTTTTT.

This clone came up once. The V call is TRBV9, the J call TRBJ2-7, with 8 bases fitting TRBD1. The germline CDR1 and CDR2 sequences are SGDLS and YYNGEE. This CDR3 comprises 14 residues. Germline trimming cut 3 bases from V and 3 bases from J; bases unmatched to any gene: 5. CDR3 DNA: TGTGCCAGCAGCGAGGGGACAGGCCTCTACGAGCAGTACTTC. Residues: CASSEGTGLYEQYF.

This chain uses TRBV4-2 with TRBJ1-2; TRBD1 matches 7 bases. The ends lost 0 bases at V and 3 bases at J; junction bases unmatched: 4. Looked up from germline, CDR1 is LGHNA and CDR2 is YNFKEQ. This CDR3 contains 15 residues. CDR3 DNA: TGTGCCAGCAGCCAAGATAGGGACAGATACTATGGCTACACCTTC. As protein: CASSQDRDRYYGYTF.

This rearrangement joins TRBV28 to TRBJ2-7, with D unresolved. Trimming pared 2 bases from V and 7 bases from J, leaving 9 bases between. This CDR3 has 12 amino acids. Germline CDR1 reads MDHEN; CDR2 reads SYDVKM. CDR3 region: CASSLPPEEQYF. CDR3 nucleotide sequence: TGTGCCAGCAGTTTACCCCCTGAGGAGCAGTACTTC.

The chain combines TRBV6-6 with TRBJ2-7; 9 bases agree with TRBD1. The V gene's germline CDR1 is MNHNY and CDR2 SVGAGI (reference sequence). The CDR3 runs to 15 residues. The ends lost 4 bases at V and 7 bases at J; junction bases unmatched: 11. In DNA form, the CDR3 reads TGTGCCAGCAGTTCCACACCTGACAGGGGGGGAGAGCAGTACTTC. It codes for CASSSTPDRGGEQYF.